Presented here are 27 T cell receptor beta chains from one specimen sequenced in a study of identical twins. Via MiXCR, TCRdb re-called the 5' RACE reads, giving one row per CDR3 protein. In the table there are 150,000 or so distinct CDR3 sequences, around 3.5% of which are singletons. Specimen: memory T cells sorted from blood. Every receptor here comes from a man aged 18 to 35 in good health.

In this sample, this clonotype turned up many times. CDR3 in amino acids: CATSDPGTVQFF. CDR3 in DNA: TGTGCCACCAGTGATCCGGGGACAGTGCAGTTCTTC. The rearrangement joins TRBV24-1 to TRBJ2-1; 7 bases map to TRBD1. The germline CDR1 and CDR2 sequences are KGHDR and SFDVKD. The CDR3 has 12 residues. V was pared by 3 bases and J by 12 bases, with 4 bases of the junction left unmatched.

In its sample, this clonotype was seen many times. The chain carries TRBV5-6 and TRBJ2-2; 12 positions match TRBD2. The J segment lost 4 bases and the V segment lost 4 bases, leaving 5 bases of the junction unmatched. Per the germline V gene, CDR1 is SGHDT and CDR2 is YYEEEE. The CDR3 consists of 16 residues. The CDR3 protein is CASSPVTSGSTGELFF. Here the CDR3 DNA reads TGTGCCAGCAGCCCTGTGACTAGCGGGAGCACCGGGGAGCTGTTTTTT.

There are many counts of this clonotype. The chain is built from TRBV10-3 and TRBJ2-3; D possibly corresponds to TRBD1 (5 bases). This CDR3 comprises 14 residues. V gave up 8 bases and J gave up 0 bases, with 12 bases separating them. Germline CDR1 and CDR2: ENHRY and SYGVKD. Here the CDR3 reads CAIQQGYSTDTQYF. DNA of the CDR3: TGTGCCATCCAGCAGGGTTATAGCACAGATACGCAGTATTTT.

This clonotype was seen repeatedly, ten times or more. The chain recombines TRBV11-2 with TRBJ2-6; TRBD2 is a possible D gene (6 bases). From germline, CDR1 is SGHAT and CDR2 FQNNGV. CDR3 size: 15 residues. The V end lost 4 bases, the J end lost 0 bases, and 7 bases lay between the germline ends. As DNA, the CDR3 is TGTGCCAGCAGCTCCGGGGGCTCTGGGGCCAACGTCCTGACTTTC. Translated, it gives CASSSGGSGANVLTF. Filled out from reference TRBV11-2 and TRBJ2-6, the complete variable domain reads EAGVAQSPRYKIIEKRQSVAFWCNPISGHATLYWYQQILGQGPKLLIQFQNNGVVDDSQLPKDRFSAERLKGVDSTLKIQPAKLEDSAVYLCASSSGGSGANVLTFGAGSRLTVL.

Ten or more counts support this clonotype. V gene TRBV20-1 combines with J gene TRBJ1-2; D unresolved. The V end was cut by 3 bases, the J end by 6 bases, with 11 bases between. There are 12 residues in the CDR3. CDR1 and CDR2 (germline): DFQATT, SNEGSKA (reference sequence). DNA of the CDR3: TGCAGTGCTAGGGGCCAGCTCGATGGCTACACCTTC. It translates to CSARGQLDGYTF.

This clonotype has a count of ten or more. V usage is TRBV28 and J usage is TRBJ1-1, with 11 bases that match TRBD1. Germline V lookup: CDR1 MDHEN, CDR2 SYDVKM. Unmatched junction bases numbered 2, after V lost 4 bases and J lost 10 bases. The CDR3 spans 12 residues. The CDR3, as DNA: TGTGCCAGCAGTTACGGACAGGGGGCAGCTTTCTTT. Translation gives CASSYGQGAAFF.

This clonotype was seen a handful of times. The chain's CDR3 is CSASLRFSYNEQFF. The DNA of the CDR3 is TGCAGTGCTAGTCTGCGGTTCTCCTACAATGAGCAGTTCTTC. The chain combines TRBV20-1 with TRBJ2-1; the D is unclear. Looked up from germline, CDR1 is DFQATT and CDR2 is SNEGSKA (reference sequence). The CDR3 totals 14 residues. Between the trimmed V and J ends, which lost 3 bases and 0 bases, there was a span of 9 bases.

There are many counts of this clonotype. This chain uses TRBV5-1 with TRBJ2-7; 10 bases map to TRBD2. V lost 0 bases and J lost 0; bases outside the gene matches: 6. CDR3 length: 17 residues. The germline V gene encodes CDR1 SGHRS and CDR2 YFSETQ. This CDR3 reads CASSLGTSGFLSYEQYF. CDR3 coding DNA: TGCGCCAGCAGCTTGGGGACTAGCGGATTTCTCTCCTACGAGCAGTACTTC.

Ten or more counts support this clonotype. This rearrangement joins TRBV15 to TRBJ1-6; the D is unclear. The V gene lost 0 bases and the J gene lost 9 bases, with 9 bases spanning the gap. The CDR3 length is 14 residues. Germline CDR1 is LNHNV and CDR2 is YYDKDF (reference sequence). In DNA, the CDR3 is TGTGCCACCAGCAGAGAACAGCTCAGTTCACCCCTCCACTTT. Protein product: CATSREQLSSPLHF.

Ten or more counts support this clonotype. The chain recombines TRBV4-1 with TRBJ1-2; TRBD1 agrees at 9 bases. This CDR3 region has 15 residues. CDR1 and CDR2 from the germline V gene are MGHRA and YSYEKL. V trimming: 0 bases; J trimming: 2 bases; junction bases outside the gene matches: 1. CDR3 loop: CASSQEGTGNYGYTF. The CDR3, as DNA: TGCGCCAGCAGCCAAGAGGGGACAGGGAACTATGGCTACACCTTC.

This clonotype was seen at least ten times. The CDR3: CATTPGLAGGPATDTQYF. The CDR3 DNA reads TGTGCCACCACCCCGGGACTAGCGGGAGGGCCCGCAACAGATACGCAGTATTTT. This chain connects TRBV15 to TRBJ2-3; TRBD2 matches at 16 bases. The J segment lost 3 bases and the V segment lost 7 bases, leaving 10 bases of the junction unmatched. The CDR3 sequence is 18 residues long. The germline CDR1 and CDR2 sequences are LNHNV and YYDKDF (reference sequence). Filled out from reference TRBV15 and TRBJ2-3, the complete variable domain reads DAMVIQNPRYQVTQFGKPVTLSCSQTLNHNVMYWYQQKSSQAPKLLFHYYDKDFNNEADTPDNFQSRRPNTSFCFLDIRSPGLGDTAMYLCATTPGLAGGPATDTQYFGPGTRLTVL.

This clonotype was observed at least ten times. V usage is TRBV20-1 and J usage is TRBJ1-4, with TRBD1 identical over 12 bases. The CDR3 loop spans 15 amino acids. J lost 3 bases, V lost 6 bases, and 5 bases had no gene match. Germline V CDR1 and CDR2: DFQATT, SNEGSKA (reference sequence). Here the CDR3 reads CSARDRGLSNEKLFF. CDR3 nucleotide sequence: TGCAGTGCCAGGGACAGGGGGCTCTCTAATGAAAAACTGTTTTTT.

This clonotype was counted at least ten times. The chain employs TRBV18 and TRBJ2-3; 8 bases line up with TRBD1. The CDR3 runs to 17 residues. Germline V gives CDR1 KGHSH, CDR2 LQKENI. V was pared by 2 bases and J by 8 bases, with 15 bases of the junction left unmatched. CDR3 nucleotides: TGTGCCAGCTCACCATACGGACAGGGTAATTCGGAAGGTACGCAGTATTTT. Translating gives CASSPYGQGNSEGTQYF. Complete variable domain (other parts from reference TRBV18 and TRBJ2-3): NAGVMQNPRHLVRRRGQEARLRCSPMKGHSHVYWYRQLPEEGLKFMVYLQKENIIDESGMPKERFSAEFPKEGPSILRIQQVVRGDSAAYFCASSPYGQGNSEGTQYFGPGTRLTVL.

This clonotype was seen ten or more times. The chain is built from TRBV6-5 and TRBJ2-1, with TRBD2 matching 7 bases. The CDR3 sequence is 17 residues long. Germline CDR1 and CDR2: MNHEY and SVGAGI. J lost 10 bases, V lost 1 base, and 16 bases had no gene match. CDR3 sequence: CASSYFPMGEGLNEQFF. The CDR3, as DNA: TGTGCCAGCAGTTACTTTCCGATGGGGGAGGGCCTCAACGAGCAGTTCTTC.

Points on this clonotype: Being one base from a much bigger clone, this may be a read error. V gene TRBV3-1 combines with J gene TRBJ2-7; the D gene is possibly TRBD2 (5 bases). CDR1 LGHDT and CDR2 YNNKEL come from the germline V gene (reference sequence). CDR3 length: 14 amino acids. The V and J ends lost 0 bases and 3 bases respectively, with 9 bases between them. CDR3 DNA sequence: TGTGCCAGCAGCCAAGATCAAACTAGCTACGAGCAGTACTTC. Translated: CASSQDQTSYEQYF.

In this sample, this clonotype turned up once. This may arise from a read error, as a much more abundant clone is one base away. The missing conserved phenylalanine or tryptophan at the end of this CDR3 makes a read error likely. The chain is built from TRBV5-5 and TRBJ2-1; 14 nucleotides line up with TRBD2. Germline assignment: CDR1 SGHKS and CDR2 YYEKEE (reference sequence). With 1 base clipped from V and 9 bases from J, the junction kept 6 bases outside the gene matches. This CDR3 comprises 16 residues. In DNA form, the CDR3 reads TGTGCCAGCAGCTTGCCGGGACTAGCGGGAGCGGGTGAGCAGTTCGTC. It is translated as CASSLPGLAGAGEQFV.

This clonotype was picked up many times. The V and J genes are TRBV12-3 or TRBV12-4 and TRBJ1-5, with 7 bases that match TRBD1. The V and J ends lost 3 bases and 9 bases, in that order; junction bases with no gene match: 5. There are 13 residues in the CDR3. The CDR3 coding sequence is TGTGCCAGCAGTTTCAGGGGGAAGGGGCCCCAGCATTTT. Protein product: CASSFRGKGPQHF.

This clonotype came up many times. V gene TRBV5-1 combines with J gene TRBJ2-1; 13 bases match TRBD2. V lost 2 bases to trimming and J lost 5 bases; unmatched junction nucleotides: 4. CDR3 length: 16 amino acids. CDR1 SGHRS and CDR2 YFSETQ come from the germline V gene. The CDR3: CASSFDGLAGDNEQFF. DNA of the CDR3: TGCGCCAGCAGCTTCGACGGACTAGCGGGAGACAATGAGCAGTTCTTC. Supplemented by reference TRBV5-1 and TRBJ2-1, the full variable domain reads KAGVTQTPRYLIKTRGQQVTLSCSPISGHRSVSWYQQTPGQGLQFLFEYFSETQRNKGNFPGRFSGRQFSNSRSEMNVSTLELGDSALYLCASSFDGLAGDNEQFFGPGTRLTVL.

The table lists this clonotype with many counts. The V gene is TRBV10-3, the J gene TRBJ2-4; no definite D call. V dropped 2 bases and J dropped 5 bases, with 13 bases sitting between them. The CDR3 runs to 15 residues. The germline V gene has CDR1 ENHRY and CDR2 SYGVKD. Written as DNA, the CDR3 is TGTGCCATCAGTGAGACCCATCGGGCCCAAAACATTCAGTACTTC. It is translated as CAISETHRAQNIQYF.

There are many counts of this clonotype. This sequence joins TRBV20-1 and TRBJ1-1; D gene uncertain. The CDR3 contains 15 residues. Germline CDR1 is DFQATT and CDR2 is SNEGSKA (reference sequence). With 4 bases removed from V and 1 base from J, the gap between germline ends came to 16 bases. Written as DNA, the CDR3 is TGCAGTGCTACCATACCTGGGGTTTCGAACACTGAAGCTTTCTTT. Translating gives CSATIPGVSNTEAFF.

This clonotype was detected ten times or more. The rearrangement joins TRBV3-1 to TRBJ2-3; D not resolved. CDR3 size: 17 residues. Germline V gene lookup returns CDR1 LGHDT and CDR2 YNNKEL (reference sequence). Deletions cut 1 base from V and 3 bases from J, with 17 bases between. In DNA form, the CDR3 reads TGTGCCAGCAGCCAAGGATCCGGGCCGACCGGTACAGATACGCAGTATTTT. This sequence encodes CASSQGSGPTGTDTQYF.

This clonotype showed up just a few times. The chain has TRBV20-1 and TRBJ2-7, with 10 bases fitting TRBD2. Germline lookup yields CDR1 DFQATT and CDR2 SNEGSKA (reference sequence). The trim removed 1 base at V and 6 bases at J, leaving 6 bases unmatched. The CDR3 covers 14 residues. Here the CDR3 reads CSARVGLAGVEQYF. DNA of the CDR3: TGCAGTGCTAGAGTCGGCCTAGCGGGAGTCGAGCAGTACTTC.

At least ten counts were recorded for this clonotype. J is TRBJ2-2 and V is TRBV11-1, with TRBD1 matching 11 bases. Germline V gene data show CDR1 as SGHAT and CDR2 as FQDESV (reference sequence). Trimming removed 5 bases from V and 7 bases from J; junction bases left unmatched: 9. The CDR3 has 16 amino acids. The chain's CDR3 is CASSRGDRGFDGELFF. CDR3 in DNA: TGTGCCAGCAGCAGGGGGGACAGGGGGTTCGACGGGGAGCTGTTTTTT.

This clonotype was seen many times. The chain is built from TRBV27 and TRBJ1-6; no firm D call. Trimming took off 7 bases at V and 7 bases at J, with 11 bases between the two ends. The CDR3 totals 13 residues. Germline CDR1 and CDR2: MNHEY and SMNVEV (reference sequence). The CDR3 sequence is CASKTVGNSPLHF. The CDR3 nucleotides are TGTGCCAGCAAAACAGTTGGGAATTCACCCCTCCACTTT.

This clonotype was picked up many times. The chain has TRBV5-1 and TRBJ2-5, with 10 nucleotides matching TRBD2. This CDR3 contains 16 residues. Trimming cost V 0 bases and J 5 bases; bases outside gene matches: 7. Germline CDR1 reads SGHRS; CDR2 reads YFSETQ. The CDR3 spells CASSLVVAGGRETQYF. The DNA of the CDR3 is TGCGCCAGCAGCTTGGTGGTAGCGGGAGGTAGGGAGACCCAGTACTTC.

This clonotype occurred many times. J is TRBJ2-1 and V is TRBV10-2; 10 bases fit TRBD2. CDR3 size: 16 residues. J lost 8 bases, V lost 6 bases, and 13 bases had no gene match. Germline V CDR1 and CDR2: WSHSY, SAAADI. The CDR3 DNA sequence: TGCGCCAGCAGGAACCTAGCGGGAGTTTTACGGGATGAGCAGTTCTTC. Translating it yields CASRNLAGVLRDEQFF.

This clonotype was detected many times. This sequence joins TRBV7-9 and TRBJ2-6, with D hard to call. CDR3 length equals 15 residues. With 5 bases removed from V and 2 bases from J, the gap between germline ends came to 10 bases. CDR1 is SEHNR, CDR2 FQNEAQ, per germline (reference sequence). The CDR3 protein is CASSPPGAGANVLTF. The CDR3 coding sequence is TGTGCCAGCAGCCCCCCGGGTGCTGGGGCCAACGTCCTGACTTTC.